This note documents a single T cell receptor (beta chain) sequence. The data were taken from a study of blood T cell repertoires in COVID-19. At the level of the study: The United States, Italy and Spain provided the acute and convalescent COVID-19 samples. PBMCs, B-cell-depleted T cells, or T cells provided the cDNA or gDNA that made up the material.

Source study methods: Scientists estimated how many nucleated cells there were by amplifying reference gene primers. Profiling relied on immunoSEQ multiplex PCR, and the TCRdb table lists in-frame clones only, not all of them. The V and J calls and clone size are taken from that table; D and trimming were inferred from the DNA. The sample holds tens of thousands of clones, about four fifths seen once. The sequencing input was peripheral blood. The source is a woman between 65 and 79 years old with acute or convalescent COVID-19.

CDR3 coding DNA: TGTGCCAGCAGCTCCCCTGGGGCCCCCTATGGCTACACCTTC. Its translation is CASSSPGAPYGYTF. The chain carries TRBV7-2 and TRBJ1-2; D is perhaps TRBD1 (5 bases). The V end lost 4 bases, the J end lost 4 bases, and 13 bases lay between the germline ends. Germline CDR1 reads SGHTA; CDR2 reads FQGNSA. The CDR3 sequence is 14 residues long.